The rows below give T cell receptor beta chains drawn from one sample of a study of post-analysis software for immune sequencing data. In TCRdb, the PCR reads were re-called with MiXCR into one record per CDR3 protein. This table holds 740,000 or so distinct CDR3 sequences, 53% found once. Sequencing input: blood. Every receptor here comes from a girl between 10 and 17 years old with multiple sclerosis. CDR3s include the opening cysteine and the closing phenylalanine or tryptophan. D genes are given only for firm matches. Only part of the rows carry a size: once, few, many, or a class if the clone is expanded.

clone_size	j_call	d_call	v_call	cdr3_aa	cdr3_nt
NA	TRBJ2-1	NA	TRBV20-1	CSALSRATKTNEQFF	TGCAGTGCTCTCTCCCGGGCTACGAAAACCAATGAGCAGTTCTTC
NA	TRBJ2-7	NA	TRBV5-5	CASSLWRGTYEQYF	TGTGCCAGCAGCTTGTGGCGGGGGACATACGAGCAGTACTTC
few	TRBJ1-1	NA	TRBV7-6	CASSQTPNTEAFF	TGTGCCAGCAGCCAGACGCCGAACACTGAAGCTTTCTTT
once	TRBJ2-1	NA	TRBV27	CASSPQSDEQFF	TGTGCCAGCAGTCCTCAGTCGGACGAGCAGTTCTTC
few	TRBJ2-1	NA	TRBV7-9	CASSSPKGSYNEQFF	TGTGCCAGCAGCTCCCCAAAAGGCTCCTACAATGAGCAGTTCTTC
NA	TRBJ2-4	NA	TRBV12-3/TRBV12-4	CASSVTSGVVSVQYF	TGTGCCAGCAGTGTCACATCAGGGGTTGTCTCTGTGCAGTACTTC
NA	TRBJ2-5	TRBD2	TRBV12-3/TRBV12-4	CASRWEGETQYF	TGTGCCAGCAGATGGGAGGGGGAGACCCAGTACTTC
few	TRBJ2-5	NA	TRBV7-2	CASSLRLGGETQYF	TGTGCCAGCAGCCTAAGACTAGGCGGGGAGACCCAGTACTTC
NA	TRBJ1-2	TRBD1	TRBV5-5	CASIRGGQYGYTF	TGTGCCAGCATCCGGGGGGGACAGTATGGCTACACCTTC
NA	TRBJ2-1	NA	TRBV2	CASMYRDTFYNEQFF	TGTGCCAGCATGTACCGGGACACCTTTTACAATGAGCAGTTCTTC
NA	TRBJ2-3	TRBD2	TRBV12-5	CASGRQTGTSPDTQYF	TGTGCTAGTGGTCGACAAACCGGGACTAGCCCAGATACGCAGTATTTT
NA	TRBJ2-3	NA	TRBV6-5	CASTETSSTDTQYF	TGTGCCAGCACGGAGACTAGTTCCACAGATACGCAGTATTTT
few	TRBJ1-2	NA	TRBV10-3	CAISDYYGGDGYTF	TGTGCCATCAGTGACTATTATGGAGGGGACGGCTACACCTTC
few	TRBJ2-1	TRBD2	TRBV6-6	CASRTSGSSYNEQFF	TGTGCCAGCAGGACTAGCGGGAGTTCCTACAATGAGCAGTTCTTC
NA	TRBJ2-5	NA	TRBV5-1	CASSRTPTGRFGETQYF	TGCGCCAGCAGCCGGACCCCGACAGGGAGGTTCGGTGAGACCCAGTACTTC
NA	TRBJ2-3	TRBD1	TRBV2	CASSGDRGQDTQYF	TGTGCCAGCAGTGGCGACAGGGGGCAAGATACGCAGTATTTT
NA	TRBJ2-5	TRBD2	TRBV7-8	CASSLGVSGAQETQYF	TGTGCCAGCAGCTTAGGTGTTAGCGGGGCACAAGAGACCCAGTACTTC
NA	TRBJ2-4	NA	TRBV3-1	CASSNWALAKNIQYF	TGTGCCAGCAGCAACTGGGCCCTAGCCAAAAACATTCAGTACTTC
few	TRBJ2-5	TRBD2	TRBV15	CATSRDRTSGHQETQYF	TGTGCCACCAGCAGAGATAGGACTAGCGGCCACCAAGAGACCCAGTACTTC
NA	TRBJ2-3	NA	TRBV7-9	CATGTRQPTDTQYF	TGTGCCACCGGAACCCGTCAACCCACAGATACGCAGTATTTT
NA	TRBJ2-1	NA	TRBV2	CANPIKPWPYNEQFF	TGTGCCAACCCGATCAAGCCCTGGCCTTACAATGAGCAGTTCTTC
NA	TRBJ1-4	NA	TRBV7-2	CASSPLGPGEKLFF	TGTGCCAGCAGCCCTCTCGGACCTGGTGAAAAACTGTTTTTT
NA	TRBJ2-7	NA	TRBV29-1	CSVEDPETYEQYF	TGCAGCGTCGAGGACCCAGAAACCTACGAGCAGTACTTC
NA	TRBJ2-1	TRBD2	TRBV6-2/TRBV6-3	CASSPPGGLAGDRYNEQFF	TGTGCCAGCAGTCCCCCCGGCGGACTAGCGGGAGACCGCTACAATGAGCAGTTCTTC
NA	TRBJ1-2	NA	TRBV29-1	CSVDREGSGGYTF	TGCAGCGTTGATCGGGAAGGTTCGGGTGGCTACACCTTC
NA	TRBJ2-3	NA	TRBV10-3	CAISESAIRTDTQYF	TGTGCCATCAGTGAGTCAGCGATCCGCACAGATACGCAGTATTTT
NA	TRBJ2-7	TRBD2	TRBV29-1	CSGVGTSGSYEQYF	TGCAGCGGAGTCGGGACTAGCGGATCCTACGAGCAGTACTTC
few	TRBJ2-1	TRBD2	TRBV7-2	CASSQTSGGPYEQFF	TGTGCCAGCAGCCAAACTAGCGGGGGGCCCTATGAGCAGTTCTTC
few	TRBJ2-3	NA	TRBV20-1	CSATTIQRASTDTQYF	TGCAGTGCAACCACCATTCAGCGGGCGAGCACAGATACGCAGTATTTT
NA	TRBJ1-2	TRBD1	TRBV12-3/TRBV12-4	CASSPRQGVGYGYAF	TGTGCCAGCAGTCCTCGACAGGGGGTGGGCTATGGCTACGCCTTC
few	TRBJ2-3	NA	TRBV5-1	CASSLVVPSDTQYF	TGCGCCAGCAGCTTGGTGGTCCCAAGCGATACGCAGTATTTT